Below, 32 T cell receptor beta chains from the same sample are listed, as sequenced in a study of blood T cell repertoires in COVID-19. Using immunoSEQ multiplex PCR, the repertoire was profiled, and TCRdb retains in-frame clones only, with some absent. Here the sample spans over 90,000 clones, over 75% being singletons. Sequencing used peripheral blood. All receptors derive from a man aged 60 to 75 with acute or convalescent COVID-19.

This clone has only a few counts. The chain is built from TRBV28 and TRBJ1-5; D ambiguous. The CDR3 is 15 residues long. The germline gives CDR1 MDHEN, CDR2 SYDVKM. Trimming removed 3 bases from V and 4 bases from J, with 13 bases in between. The CDR3 nucleotides read TGTGCCAGCAGTTTTCCCGGGATCGGAAATCAGCCCCAGCATTTT. This encodes CASSFPGIGNQPQHF. The entire variable domain, with the rest obtained from reference TRBV28 and TRBJ1-5, is as follows: DVKVTQSSRYLVKRTGEKVFLECVQDMDHENMFWYRQDPGLGLRLIYFSYDVKMKEKGDIPEGYSVSREKKERFSLILESASTNQTSMYLCASSFPGIGNQPQHFGDGTRLSIL.

V usage is TRBV18 and J usage is TRBJ1-3, with D perhaps matching TRBD1 (5 bases). The germline V gene has CDR1 KGHSH and CDR2 LQKENI. Trimming removed 5 bases from V and 4 bases from J, with 18 bases in between. The CDR3 runs 16 residues. The CDR3 DNA reads as TGTGCCAGCTCATCGTCCAGTAGGGGATACGGAAACACCATATATTTT. Protein: CASSSSSRGYGNTIYF.

The genes are TRBV28 and TRBJ2-2; TRBD2 aligns across 7 bases. The CDR3 has 15 residues. The trim removed 4 bases at V and 5 bases at J, leaving 7 bases unmatched. CDR1 is MDHEN and CDR2 is SYDVKM in the germline V gene. For the CDR3, the DNA is TGTGCCAGCAGTTCGTTGGGGGGGGAAACCGGGGAGCTGTTTTTT. Protein: CASSSLGGETGELFF.

This clone was found a few times. The sample carries other DNA sequences with the same CDR3. The V gene is TRBV6-5, the J gene TRBJ2-7; 10 positions match TRBD1. Germline CDR1 MNHEY, CDR2 SVGAGI. The CDR3 consists of 14 residues. J gave up 3 bases and V 6 bases, and 5 bases lay outside the gene matches. This chain's CDR3 is CASSPGTGVYEQYF. In DNA form, the CDR3 reads TGTGCCAGCAGCCCCGGGACAGGGGTCTACGAGCAGTACTTC.

The chain links TRBV7-2 to TRBJ2-5; a possible D gene is TRBD1 (5 bases). CDR1 is SGHTA, CDR2 FQGNSA, per germline. V was pared by 1 base and J by 3 bases, with 15 bases between. There are 16 residues in the CDR3. CDR3 sequence (DNA): TGTGCCAGCAGCTTAGTTCAGGGTTGGGGCGAAGAGACCCAGTACTTC. Amino acids: CASSLVQGWGEETQYF.

This clone was seen once. The chain joins TRBV18 to TRBJ1-6; 7 bases agree with TRBD1. Germline loops: CDR1 KGHSH, CDR2 LQKENI. The CDR3 is 15 amino acids. V was pared by 2 bases and J by 7 bases, with 5 bases of the junction left unmatched. The DNA for the CDR3 is TGTGCCAGCTCACCATATACAGGGGAAAATTCACCCCTCCACTTT. Translated: CASSPYTGENSPLHF.

The rearrangement links TRBV6-1 to TRBJ1-1; TRBD1 matches 7 bases. The CDR3 runs to 14 residues. The J segment lost 4 bases and the V segment lost 3 bases, leaving 5 bases of the junction unmatched. Germline V CDR1 and CDR2: MNHNS, SASEGT. This CDR3 is CASSDEGAITEAFF. The CDR3 DNA follows: TGTGCCAGCAGTGATGAGGGGGCGATCACTGAAGCTTTCTTT.

CDR3 sequence (DNA): TGTGCCAGCAGCTTGGCCCCTGCAGGGGACTATGGCTACACCTTC. It yields the protein CASSLAPAGDYGYTF. The chain links TRBV5-4 to TRBJ1-2; D may be TRBD1 (6 bases). The CDR3 has 15 amino acids. V dropped 0 bases and J dropped 3 bases, with 12 bases sitting between them. The germline V gene has CDR1 SGHNT and CDR2 YYREEE (reference sequence).

The CDR3 sequence: CASSPGQFPGNTIYF. The DNA for the CDR3 is TGTGCCAGCAGCCCTGGACAGTTCCCTGGAAACACCATATATTTT. The V and J genes are TRBV11-2 and TRBJ1-3, with a tentative D call TRBD1 (6 bases). Germline V CDR1 and CDR2: SGHAT, FQNNGV. This CDR3 has 15 amino acids. Trimming stripped 5 bases from V and 2 bases from J, with 13 bases between. Together with reference TRBV11-2 and TRBJ1-3, the CDR3 gives the full variable domain: EAGVAQSPRYKIIEKRQSVAFWCNPISGHATLYWYQQILGQGPKLLIQFQNNGVVDDSQLPKDRFSAERLKGVDSTLKIQPAKLEDSAVYLCASSPGQFPGNTIYFGEGSWLTVV.

The genes are TRBV6-5 and TRBJ1-2; 8 bases agree with TRBD1. The CDR3 length is 16 residues. V was pared by 2 bases and J by 1 base, with 6 bases of the junction left unmatched. The germline CDR1 and CDR2 sequences are MNHEY and SVGAGI. The CDR3 DNA reads TGTGCCAGCAGTTACCAGGGACAGGTCTTTAACTATGGCTACACCTTC. Encoded protein: CASSYQGQVFNYGYTF.

The CDR3 spells CASSTRQFEAFF. Here the CDR3 DNA reads TGTGCCAGCAGCACGCGACAGTTTGAAGCTTTCTTT. The V and J genes are TRBV7-9 and TRBJ1-1; tentative D call: TRBD1 (5 bases). The V gene lost 5 bases and the J gene lost 7 bases, with 11 bases spanning the gap. The CDR3 loop spans 12 amino acids. Germline V gene sequence: CDR1 SEHNR, CDR2 FQNEAQ (reference sequence).

This clone was recorded once. The chain is built from TRBV19 and TRBJ2-1; 8 bases are a match to TRBD1. Germline V gives CDR1 LNHDA, CDR2 SQIVND (reference sequence). Trimming took 5 bases from V and 14 from J; bases not matched to a gene: 8. This CDR3 comprises 12 residues. For the CDR3, the DNA is TGTGCCAGTAGTTCTCCGGACAGGGACGAGTTCTTC. Translated, it gives CASSSPDRDEFF.

Only one count was recorded for this clone. The CDR3 loop is CASSLLIYSGANVLTF. The CDR3 DNA reads as TGTGCCAGCAGTTTATTAATCTACTCTGGGGCCAACGTCCTGACTTTC. V is TRBV27 and J is TRBJ2-6; D unclear. Looked up from germline, CDR1 is MNHEY and CDR2 is SMNVEV (reference sequence). Trimming pared 1 base from V and 0 bases from J, leaving 7 bases between. This CDR3 contains 16 residues.

The CDR3 region is CASSRVILQGPGELFF. The CDR3 region has the DNA TGCGCCAGCAGCCGAGTCATACTACAGGGGCCCGGGGAGCTGTTTTTT. The V call is TRBV4-3, the J call TRBJ2-2; 7 positions match TRBD1. Trimming took 4 bases from V and 6 from J; bases not matched to a gene: 11. The CDR3 has 16 residues. CDR1 is LGHNA, CDR2 YSLEER, per germline.

CDR3 DNA sequence: TGTGCCAGCCCTCCCGGAGGGCCCAGCGGGACGGGCACAGATACGCAGTATTTT. Residues: CASPPGGPSGTGTDTQYF. V gene TRBV28 combines with J gene TRBJ2-3, with 7 bases identical to TRBD2. The CDR3 covers 18 residues. Germline V lookup: CDR1 MDHEN, CDR2 SYDVKM. V trimming: 8 bases; J trimming: 1 base; junction bases outside the gene matches: 18.

J is TRBJ2-2 and V is TRBV29-1; 7 nucleotides line up with TRBD2. The V gene's germline CDR1 is SQVTM and CDR2 ANQGSEA. V gave up 4 bases and J gave up 4 bases; unmatched junction bases: 6. The CDR3 spans 14 residues. This chain's CDR3 is CSVVGREGTGELFF. The CDR3 coding sequence is TGCAGCGTTGTGGGCAGGGAGGGCACCGGGGAGCTGTTTTTT.

The chain links TRBV9 to TRBJ1-4, with D unclear. The germline V gene has CDR1 SGDLS and CDR2 YYNGEE. The V gene lost 6 bases and the J gene lost 6 bases, with 12 bases spanning the gap. This CDR3 spans 13 amino acids. The CDR3 loop reads CASTSGGDEKLFF. CDR3 nucleotides: TGTGCCAGCACCAGTGGCGGTGATGAAAAACTGTTTTTT. Combining the CDR3 with reference TRBV9 and TRBJ1-4 gives the whole variable domain DSGVTQTPKHLITATGQRVTLRCSPRSGDLSVYWYQQSLDQGLQFLIQYYNGEERAKGNILERFSAQQFPDLHSELNLSSLELGDSALYFCASTSGGDEKLFFGSGTQLSVL.

The chain joins TRBV7-2 to TRBJ1-1, with D maybe TRBD1 (5 bases). CDR1 is SGHTA and CDR2 is FQGNSA in the germline V gene. V lost 1 base and J lost 5, with 14 bases in between. This CDR3 comprises 15 residues. The CDR3 DNA sequence: TGTGCCAGCAGCTTAGGCGGGGGAACTCTGACTGAAGCTTTCTTT. The encoded protein is CASSLGGGTLTEAFF.

The sample holds a few counts of this clone. The chain employs TRBV27 and TRBJ1-1, with 9 bases aligning to TRBD1. The CDR3 spans 14 residues. The ends lost 5 bases at V and 4 bases at J; junction bases unmatched: 5. CDR1 MNHEY and CDR2 SMNVEV come from the germline V gene (reference sequence). The CDR3 is CASSPQDRGTEAFF. DNA of the CDR3: TGTGCCAGCAGTCCACAGGACAGGGGCACTGAAGCTTTCTTT.

The chain couples TRBV6-5 to TRBJ1-5; unclear D gene. From germline, CDR1 is MNHEY and CDR2 SVGAGI. The CDR3 spans 15 residues. Trimming removed 0 bases from V and 4 bases from J, with 10 bases in between. The chain's CDR3 is CASSYSNSGNQPQHF. The CDR3, as DNA: TGTGCCAGCAGTTACTCGAACAGTGGTAATCAGCCCCAGCATTTT.

This clone has a handful of counts. The genes are TRBV2 and TRBJ2-7; 7 bases are shared with TRBD1. The CDR3 consists of 14 residues. V lost 2 bases, J lost 6 bases, and 7 bases stayed unmatched. CDR1 and CDR2 (germline): SNHLY, FYNNEI. CDR3 in DNA: TGTGCCAGCAGTGAAAGGTCACAGGGGATCGAGCAGTACTTC. Amino acids: CASSERSQGIEQYF.

This chain uses TRBV5-5 with TRBJ1-1; TRBD1 matches at 12 bases. Germline values: CDR1 SGHKS, CDR2 YYEKEE (reference sequence). This CDR3 region has 17 residues. Unmatched junction bases numbered 3, after V lost 0 bases and J lost 0 bases. In nucleotides, the CDR3 is TGTGCCAGCAGCTTGGGGGGACAGGGGGCCATGAACACTGAAGCTTTCTTT. Protein sequence: CASSLGGQGAMNTEAFF.

This clone appeared a single time. The gene calls are TRBV29-1 and TRBJ2-2; 8 bases are a match to TRBD1. The junction had 9 bases not matched to a gene; V was cut back by 7 bases and J by 5 bases. The CDR3 is 14 residues long. Germline V gene sequence: CDR1 SQVTM, CDR2 ANQGSEA. The CDR3 reads CSAGQGAGTGELFF. The DNA of the CDR3 is TGCAGCGCTGGGCAGGGGGCTGGTACCGGGGAGCTGTTTTTT.

This clone came up a few times. The V and J genes are TRBV6-5 and TRBJ1-2; 8 bases fit TRBD1. The CDR3 is 15 amino acids. The germline V gene encodes CDR1 MNHEY and CDR2 SVGAGI. Trimming removed 3 bases from V and 4 bases from J; junction bases left unmatched: 7. The DNA for the CDR3 is TGTGCCAGCAGTTATAGGACAGGGAACATCTATGGCTACACCTTC. Translated, it gives CASSYRTGNIYGYTF.

This clone was counted a single time. V is TRBV5-4 and J is TRBJ1-1; possibly TRBD1 for D (6 bases). The CDR3 loop spans 16 amino acids. V was clipped by 6 bases and J by 0 bases, with 18 bases between them. Germline V gene lookup returns CDR1 SGHNT and CDR2 YYREEE (reference sequence). Here the CDR3 reads CASNRGGGGLNTEAFF. The CDR3 DNA is TGTGCCAGCAACCGAGGCGGGGGGGGCTTGAACACTGAAGCTTTCTTT.

The chain uses TRBV11-3 and TRBJ2-2; TRBD1 matches 8 bases. After removal of 5 bases from V and 4 bases from J, the junction contained 15 bases not matched to a gene. CDR3 length: 18 residues. Per the germline V gene, CDR1 is SGHNT and CDR2 is YENEEA. CDR3 in DNA: TGTGCCAGCAGCCGAGTCCCCCCAGGGGGCAGTGGCACCGGGGAGCTGTTTTTT. Protein: CASSRVPPGGSGTGELFF. Filled out from reference TRBV11-3 and TRBJ2-2, the complete variable domain reads EAGVVQSPRYKIIEKKQPVAFWCNPISGHNTLYWYLQNLGQGPELLIRYENEEAVDDSQLPKDRFSAERLKGVDSTLKIQPAELGDSAVYLCASSRVPPGGSGTGELFFGEGSRLTVL.

The chain recombines TRBV19 with TRBJ1-5, with D possibly being TRBD1 (6 bases). Per germline, CDR1 LNHDA and CDR2 SQIVND (reference sequence). The CDR3 sequence is 16 residues long. V shed 7 bases and J shed 1 base, with 17 bases lying between them. The CDR3 sequence is CASTRTWGLSNQPQHF. The CDR3 region has the DNA TGTGCCAGTACCCGGACCTGGGGGCTAAGCAATCAGCCCCAGCATTTT.

The CDR3 loop is CASSPNTDARLVNTEAFF. CDR3 sequence (DNA): TGTGCCAGCTCACCAAATACGGACGCCCGACTAGTGAACACTGAAGCTTTCTTT. The chain carries TRBV18 and TRBJ1-1; the D is unclear. Trimming pared 2 bases from V and 0 bases from J, leaving 19 bases between. Germline CDR1 and CDR2: KGHSH and LQKENI. This CDR3 contains 18 residues.

The genes are TRBV7-9 and TRBJ1-2; 7 nucleotides agree with TRBD1. The CDR3 consists of 15 residues. Germline V CDR1 and CDR2: SEHNR, FQNEAQ (reference sequence). V lost 4 bases to trimming and J lost 3 bases; unmatched junction nucleotides: 8. Written as DNA, the CDR3 is TGTGCCAGCAGCTCCGCCGACAGGGTTGACTATGGCTACACCTTC. It encodes CASSSADRVDYGYTF.

The chain is built from TRBV5-1 and TRBJ1-5, with TRBD1 as a possible D gene (6 bases). Per the germline V gene, CDR1 is SGHRS and CDR2 is YFSETQ. CDR3 length: 15 amino acids. The ends were cut back, 4 bases at V and 0 bases at J, with 11 bases in the middle. This CDR3 reads CASSVQGNSNQPQHF. Here the CDR3 DNA reads TGCGCCAGCAGCGTCCAGGGGAATAGCAATCAGCCCCAGCATTTT.

This chain joins TRBV5-6 and TRBJ2-5, with D hard to call. With 0 bases removed from V and 5 bases from J, the gap between germline ends came to 11 bases. The CDR3 sequence is 14 residues long. The germline V gene has CDR1 SGHDT and CDR2 YYEEEE. For the CDR3, the DNA is TGTGCCAGCAGCTTGGTTGGATCCGGGGAGACCCAGTACTTC. This gives the protein CASSLVGSGETQYF.

This chain joins TRBV10-3 and TRBJ2-5; TRBD2 matches at 11 bases. Trimming at V came to 3 bases and at J to 4 bases, leaving 1 base not matched to a gene. CDR1 and CDR2 from the germline V gene are ENHRY and SYGVKD. The CDR3 totals 14 residues. The CDR3 sequence: CAISEGLAGETQYF. For the CDR3, the DNA is TGTGCCATCAGTGAAGGACTAGCGGGAGAGACCCAGTACTTC.